This is a list of T cell receptor beta chains from one sample in a study of OX40 agonist ivuxolimab in advanced cancers. Measured with immunoSEQ multiplex PCR; TCRdb has only the in-frame clones, and not every one. This sample has over 15,000 clones, with around 67% found just once. The sequencing here drew on CD4+ or CD8+ T cells sorted from blood, taken in a trial of the OX40 agonist ivuxolimab. These receptors originate from an adult with an advanced solid tumor such as melanoma, head and neck, liver or kidney cancer. The CDR3 runs from the conserved cysteine through the conserved F or W. A row's size may be missing; if present it is once, few, many or a size class.

. | TRBV27 | CASNSGGANVLTF
. | TRBV5-1 | CASSLEGGLGDTQYF
. | TRBV9 | CASSVGGTDYGYTF
few | TRBV4-1 | CASSQGGGWSSYEQYF
. | TRBV2 | CASKGTDDSNQPQHF
. | TRBV6-5 | CASSSPTGDNYGYTF
. | TRBV4-3 | CASSPVTGASTDTQYF
. | TRBV19 | CASSIWIRGRLEAFF
. | TRBV27 | CASRPPGGGSYEQYF
few | TRBV27 | CASSFPGFSNEQFF
. | TRBV10-3 | CAIRGTDVGMNTEAFF
. | TRBV19 | CASSIRRGTDTQYF
. | TRBV28 | CASGWAAYEQYF
. | TRBV27 | CASSLAGGPQETQYF
. | TRBV2 | CASTTDRAYEQYF
. | TRBV6-1 | CASSVGSAGYRTSTYEQYF
medium-sized | TRBV7-9 | CASSFLDRDQETQYF
few | TRBV13 | CASSSQGGSQETQYF
many | TRBV27 | CAIRSGPVYGYTF
once | TRBV7-6 | CASSLVGDEQYF
. | TRBV7-7 | CAIGDKNYGYTF
medium-sized | TRBV30 | CAWSVTSLGTGELFF
many | TRBV6-4 | CASRARDRGLAFF
. | TRBV6-5 | CASSYSSGGEQYF
. | TRBV4-1 | CASSQGIIRETQYF
. | TRBV7-3 | CASSSWGITDTQYF
. | TRBV7-9 | CASSITQGAKNIQYF
. | TRBV29-1 | CSGDSYNEQFF
. | TRBV13 | CASSVRTDEQYF
. | TRBV5-8 | CASSLAGDYNEQFF
. | TRBV6-5 | CASSYQESDTQYF
. | TRBV4-1 | CASSGTFSSGTESSGANVLTF
. | TRBV9 | CASSRFPGPSSYEQYF
once | TRBV27 | CASSFRLVGPEQYF
. | TRBV11-2 | CASSPHREGPGYTF
. | TRBV6-5 | CASSYSTGWTGEQYF
few | TRBV5-8 | CASSLVGGPSNQPQHF
. | TRBV5-5 | CASSLEAGGAGNTIYF
. | TRBV6-5 | CASSPRGGYEQYF
. | TRBV19 | CASSPLAAGLYEQYF
few | TRBV7-9 | CASTPPLNTEAFF